This entry lists 20 T cell receptor beta chains sequenced from one sample in a study of OX40 agonist ivuxolimab in advanced cancers. TCRdb keeps only in-frame clones here, not all; method: immunoSEQ multiplex PCR. The repertoire has roughly 73,000 clones, around 90% of them found once; the top ten carry around 2%. The sequencing used CD4+ or CD8+ T cells sorted from blood, collected in a trial of the OX40 agonist ivuxolimab. Receptor source: an adult with an advanced solid tumor such as melanoma, head and neck, liver or kidney cancer.

The genes are TRBV5-6 and TRBJ1-6, with 9 bases that match TRBD1. The V segment lost 4 bases and the J segment 12 bases; nucleotides outside the gene matches: 8. CDR1 and CDR2 (germline): SGHDT, YYEEEE. The CDR3 has 14 residues. The CDR3 nucleotides read TGTGCCAGCAGCACTGGACAGGGGAGGGGACCCCTCCACTTT. Its protein product is CASSTGQGRGPLHF.

Only a few counts were recorded for this clone. The CDR3 bases are TGTGCCAGCAGACCCCTTGGACAGAGCTCCTACAATGAGCAGTTCTTC. Its protein is CASRPLGQSSYNEQFF. The chain is built from TRBV6-6 and TRBJ2-1, with D perhaps TRBD1 (6 bases). CDR1 is MNHNY and CDR2 is SVGAGI in the germline V gene (reference sequence). V lost 6 bases and J 0 bases, leaving 15 bases between the germline ends. The CDR3 totals 16 residues.

The DNA of the CDR3 is TGTGCCAGCAGTAGGGATACAGGGGTTTCAGATACGCAGTATTTT. This codes for CASSRDTGVSDTQYF. The chain links TRBV6-5 to TRBJ2-3, with 7 positions matching TRBD1. Germline trimming cut 5 bases from V and 4 bases from J; bases unmatched to any gene: 9. Per the germline V gene, CDR1 is MNHEY and CDR2 is SVGAGI. The CDR3 totals 15 residues.

The V call is TRBV2, the J call TRBJ2-5; 11 nucleotides align to TRBD1. Germline V gene data show CDR1 as SNHLY and CDR2 as FYNNEI. V trimming: 4 bases; J trimming: 7 bases; junction bases outside the gene matches: 5. This CDR3 contains 14 residues. The CDR3 is CASSVDRGRGTQYF. The CDR3 nucleotides read TGTGCCAGCAGTGTGGACAGGGGGCGCGGGACCCAGTACTTC.

The chain recombines TRBV4-3 with TRBJ1-1; D is uncertain. Per the germline V gene, CDR1 is LGHNA and CDR2 is YSLEER. CDR3 size: 13 residues. Between the trimmed V and J ends, which lost 0 bases and 3 bases, there was a span of 5 bases. The chain's CDR3 is CASSQDSYTEAFF. The DNA of the CDR3 is TGCGCCAGCAGCCAAGACAGTTACACTGAAGCTTTCTTT.

This rearrangement joins TRBV29-1 to TRBJ1-5, with D possibly TRBD1 on 6 matching bases. CDR1 is SQVTM and CDR2 is ANQGSEA in the germline V gene. The CDR3 sequence is 13 residues long. The germline V and J ends were trimmed by 7 bases and 4 bases, with 14 bases remaining between them. In nucleotides, the CDR3 is TGCAGCGCCGGCAGGGGACCTAATCAGCCCCAGCATTTT. Translated, it gives CSAGRGPNQPQHF.

The genes are TRBV7-9 and TRBJ2-3, with TRBD1 matching over 8 bases. The CDR3 runs to 15 residues. The germline gives CDR1 SEHNR, CDR2 FQNEAQ (reference sequence). Trimming took 5 bases from V and 2 from J; bases not matched to a gene: 6. The DNA for the CDR3 is TGTGCCAGCAGCCCCGGGGACAGGACCACAGATACGCAGTATTTT. It specifies CASSPGDRTTDTQYF.

CDR3 amino acids: CASSPLSTGSTDTQYF. For the CDR3, the DNA is TGTGCCAGCTCACCACTGTCTACAGGCAGCACAGATACGCAGTATTTT. The V call is TRBV18, the J call TRBJ2-3; tentatively, D is TRBD1 (5 bases). Germline assignment: CDR1 KGHSH and CDR2 LQKENI. V lost 1 base to trimming and J lost 0 bases, with 11 bases between them. CDR3 size: 16 residues.

The chain recombines TRBV30 with TRBJ2-3; D gene unclear. The germline V gene has CDR1 GTSNPN and CDR2 SVGIG (reference sequence). The CDR3 has 16 residues. V dropped 3 bases and J dropped 2 bases, with 18 bases sitting between them. The CDR3 sequence is CAWRRAGSSNTDTQYF. DNA of the CDR3: TGTGCCTGGAGACGGGCCGGGTCTTCAAACACAGATACGCAGTATTTT.

This chain joins TRBV18 and TRBJ1-5; 8 nucleotides agree with TRBD1. Losses at the gene ends were 6 bases for V and 1 base for J; bases not matched to a gene: 5. The CDR3 length is 15 residues. The germline CDR1 and CDR2 sequences are KGHSH and LQKENI. The CDR3 nucleotides read TGTGCCAGCTCCACACAGGGGGAAAGCAATCAGCCCCAGCATTTT. This sequence encodes CASSTQGESNQPQHF. The full variable domain, its missing parts supplied by reference TRBV18 and TRBJ1-5, is NAGVMQNPRHLVRRRGQEARLRCSPMKGHSHVYWYRQLPEEGLKFMVYLQKENIIDESGMPKERFSAEFPKEGPSILRIQQVVRGDSAAYFCASSTQGESNQPQHFGDGTRLSIL.

The rearrangement joins TRBV5-1 to TRBJ2-3; TRBD2 aligns across 8 bases. From germline, CDR1 is SGHRS and CDR2 YFSETQ. Trimming cost V 0 bases and J 2 bases; bases outside gene matches: 5. This CDR3 spans 16 amino acids. CDR3 loop: CASSLAPAGDTDTQYF. The CDR3, as DNA: TGCGCCAGCAGCTTGGCCCCAGCGGGGGACACAGATACGCAGTATTTT. Based on the CDR3 plus reference TRBV5-1 and TRBJ2-3, the full variable domain is KAGVTQTPRYLIKTRGQQVTLSCSPISGHRSVSWYQQTPGQGLQFLFEYFSETQRNKGNFPGRFSGRQFSNSRSEMNVSTLELGDSALYLCASSLAPAGDTDTQYFGPGTRLTVL.

V gene TRBV27 combines with J gene TRBJ2-7, with D perhaps TRBD2 (5 bases). The germline V gene encodes CDR1 MNHEY and CDR2 SMNVEV (reference sequence). V was cut by 8 bases and J by 3 bases, with 23 bases left in between. The CDR3 spans 16 residues. This CDR3 is CASRRFGVGPNYEQYF. CDR3 in DNA: TGTGCCAGCCGGCGATTCGGGGTAGGGCCGAACTACGAGCAGTACTTC.

This clone was seen once. This chain uses TRBV5-1 with TRBJ2-3; the D gene is possibly TRBD1 (6 bases). This CDR3 contains 16 residues. Trimming took off 1 base at V and 7 bases at J, with 19 bases between the two ends. Germline V gene sequence: CDR1 SGHRS, CDR2 YFSETQ. The CDR3 bases are TGCGCCAGCAGCTTGCCGAAGACAGGTCCTTTTAATACGCAGTATTTT. Translated, it gives CASSLPKTGPFNTQYF.

This clone has a handful of counts. The rearrangement links TRBV28 to TRBJ2-1; D is possibly TRBD2 (5 bases). Germline loops: CDR1 MDHEN, CDR2 SYDVKM. The CDR3 has 12 residues. V lost 2 bases and J 9 bases, leaving 8 bases between the germline ends. The CDR3 nucleotides are TGTGCCAGCAGTTTACGACTATCTGAGCAGTTCTTC. Residues: CASSLRLSEQFF. Full variable domain (missing parts from reference TRBV28 and TRBJ2-1): DVKVTQSSRYLVKRTGEKVFLECVQDMDHENMFWYRQDPGLGLRLIYFSYDVKMKEKGDIPEGYSVSREKKERFSLILESASTNQTSMYLCASSLRLSEQFFGPGTRLTVL.

This clone has only one observation. V is TRBV21-1 and J is TRBJ1-5. TRBV21-1 is designated a pseudogene. The CDR3 contains 14 residues. The CDR3, as DNA: TGTGCCAGCAGCCAGTCCGGGCTCAATCAGCCCCAGCATTTT. Its protein is CASSQSGLNQPQHF.

The chain has TRBV28 and TRBJ2-1; D remains unclear. Germline CDR1 and CDR2: MDHEN and SYDVKM. Trimming cost V 4 bases and J 0 bases, with 10 bases left between them. The CDR3 loop spans 15 amino acids. The CDR3 nucleotides are TGTGCCAGCAGTTATTATAGGAGCTCCTACAATGAGCAGTTCTTC. This translates into CASSYYRSSYNEQFF.

The CDR3 coding sequence is TGCGCCAGCAGCTTGGCCCCAGGGGGACTTGGCGAGCAGTACTTC. It is translated as CASSLAPGGLGEQYF. This sequence joins TRBV5-1 and TRBJ2-7, with D perhaps matching TRBD1 (7 bases). Germline assignment: CDR1 SGHRS and CDR2 YFSETQ. This CDR3 is 15 amino acids long. Trimming took 0 bases from V and 6 from J, leaving 16 bases between them.

The V call is TRBV9, the J call TRBJ1-2; D is undetermined. The germline V and J ends were trimmed by 0 bases and 0 bases, with 9 bases remaining between them. Germline CDR1 and CDR2: SGDLS and YYNGEE. CDR3 size: 15 residues. The CDR3 nucleotides are TGTGCCAGCAGCGTAGATGGGCAAGCTAACTATGGCTACACCTTC. Amino acids: CASSVDGQANYGYTF.

The chain recombines TRBV18 with TRBJ2-3; unclear D gene. The V end lost 0 bases, the J end lost 0 bases, and 7 bases lay between the germline ends. The germline V gene has CDR1 KGHSH and CDR2 LQKENI. CDR3 length: 15 residues. The CDR3 reads CASSPPRTSTDTQYF. In DNA form, the CDR3 reads TGTGCCAGCTCACCACCGAGAACTAGCACAGATACGCAGTATTTT.

This clone was recorded only once. This chain uses TRBV2 with TRBJ1-1; no definite D call. The CDR3 has 10 amino acids. Germline V CDR1 and CDR2: SNHLY, FYNNEI. Trimming shortened V by 7 bases and J by 8 bases, and 8 bases separated the two germline ends. CDR3 region: CASTWAEAFF. Here the CDR3 DNA reads TGTGCCAGCACGTGGGCCGAAGCTTTCTTT.